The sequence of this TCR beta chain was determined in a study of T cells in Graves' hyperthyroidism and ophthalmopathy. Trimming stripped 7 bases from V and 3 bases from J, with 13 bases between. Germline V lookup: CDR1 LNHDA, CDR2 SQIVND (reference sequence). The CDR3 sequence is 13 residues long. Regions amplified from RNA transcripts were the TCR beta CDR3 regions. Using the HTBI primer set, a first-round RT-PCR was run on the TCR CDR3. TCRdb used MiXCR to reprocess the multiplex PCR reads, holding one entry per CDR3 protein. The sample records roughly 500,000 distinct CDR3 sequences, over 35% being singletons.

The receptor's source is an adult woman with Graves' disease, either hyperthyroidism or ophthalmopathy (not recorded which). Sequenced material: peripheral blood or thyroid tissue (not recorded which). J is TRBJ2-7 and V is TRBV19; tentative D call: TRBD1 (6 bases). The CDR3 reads CASKDRTLYEQYF. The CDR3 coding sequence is TGTGCCAGTAAAGACAGGACACTCTACGAGCAGTACTTC.